The sequence of this T cell receptor beta chain was determined in a study of cytomegalovirus exposure and HLA in healthy donors. Study-wide results and caveats: Per a later analysis, HLA-associated TCR beta chains showed more clonal expansion than other, equally common TCR beta chains.

The ends lost 6 bases at V and 3 bases at J; junction bases unmatched: 3. There are 13 residues in the CDR3. Germline values: CDR1 SNHLY, CDR2 FYNNEI. This clone came up once. Its antigen is not identified. The primer mix had 60 Vbeta and 13 Jbeta primers. Produced via immunoSEQ multiplex PCR; TCRdb's table is partial and in-frame only. The sample includes roughly 110,000 clones, around 80% seen only once; the top ten take 2.5% to 3%. Source material: PBMCs. The source of this sequence is a young woman in good health and CMV-seropositive. This chain links TRBV2 with TRBJ2-7; 9 bases align to TRBD2. CDR3 DNA sequence: TGTGCCAGCAGGGCGGGAGGGGGCTACGAGCAGTACTTC. It translates to CASRAGGGYEQYF.